One sample yielded the 30 T cell receptor beta chains listed below, sequenced in a study of long-term antiretroviral therapy in people with HIV. They ran version v3.0 of the immunoSEQ assay at survey level. Profiled with immunoSEQ multiplex PCR; TCRdb holds only in-frame clones, not every one. The table lists over 20,000 clones, around 83% of them singletons. This specimen was unsorted PBMCs, taken 0.4 years after starting antiretroviral therapy. The receptors were sampled from a man aged 50 to 60 with HIV.

The CDR3, as DNA: TGTGCCAGCACTAGGGCCGGGAACACTGAAGCTTTCTTT. It specifies CASTRAGNTEAFF. J is TRBJ1-1 and V is TRBV5-4; unclear D gene. The germline gives CDR1 SGHNT, CDR2 YYREEE (reference sequence). CDR3 length: 13 residues. Between the trimmed V and J ends, which lost 6 bases and 1 base, there was a span of 10 bases.

The rearrangement joins TRBV28 to TRBJ1-1, with TRBD1 matching 9 bases. The CDR3 covers 14 residues. The V gene's germline CDR1 is MDHEN and CDR2 SYDVKM. J gave up 6 bases and V 8 bases, and 10 bases lay outside the gene matches. This chain's CDR3 is CASSRSRTGAEAFF. CDR3 sequence (DNA): TGTGCCAGCTCCCGTAGTAGGACAGGGGCTGAAGCTTTCTTT. Full variable domain (rest looked up from reference TRBV28 and TRBJ1-1): DVKVTQSSRYLVKRTGEKVFLECVQDMDHENMFWYRQDPGLGLRLIYFSYDVKMKEKGDIPEGYSVSREKKERFSLILESASTNQTSMYLCASSRSRTGAEAFFGQGTRLTVV.

This sequence joins TRBV5-1 and TRBJ2-2; TRBD1 might be the D (7 bases). V gave up 1 base and J gave up 4 bases, with 11 bases separating them. Looked up from germline, CDR1 is SGHRS and CDR2 is YFSETQ. The CDR3 loop spans 15 amino acids. The CDR3 DNA reads TGCGCCAGCAGCTTGTACCAGGGGGGCACCGGGGAGCTGTTTTTT. The encoded protein is CASSLYQGGTGELFF.

This clone came up once. Other DNA sequences from this sample encode an identical CDR3 as well. The genes are TRBV28 and TRBJ1-1; D ambiguous. From germline, CDR1 is MDHEN and CDR2 SYDVKM. Trimming cost V 4 bases and J 1 base, with 1 base left between them. CDR3 length: 11 amino acids. The CDR3 nucleotides read TGTGCCAGCAGTTCGAACACTGAAGCTTTCTTT. Translation gives CASSSNTEAFF.

The chain has TRBV5-1 and TRBJ1-4; TRBD1 might be the D (5 bases). Germline assignment: CDR1 SGHRS and CDR2 YFSETQ. The CDR3 covers 15 residues. The V gene lost 4 bases and the J gene lost 7 bases, with 17 bases spanning the gap. The DNA for the CDR3 is TGCGCCAGCAGCCTCCGTCAGGGTGCGCGTGAAAAACTGTTTTTT. Its translation: CASSLRQGAREKLFF.

The chain recombines TRBV6-1 with TRBJ1-6; 8 bases agree with TRBD1. The CDR3 consists of 14 residues. CDR1 is MNHNS and CDR2 is SASEGT in the germline V gene. Trimming removed 4 bases from V and 6 bases from J; junction bases left unmatched: 2. The CDR3 DNA reads TGTGCCAGCAGTGGGACAGGGACTAATTCACCCCTCCACTTT. This codes for CASSGTGTNSPLHF.

The rearrangement links TRBV28 to TRBJ1-4, with a tentative D call TRBD1 (5 bases). V was pared by 5 bases and J by 5 bases, with 6 bases between. The germline V gene encodes CDR1 MDHEN and CDR2 SYDVKM. This CDR3 is 12 amino acids long. As DNA, the CDR3 is TGTGCCAGCAGTCGGACAAATGAAAAACTGTTTTTT. This codes for CASSRTNEKLFF.

The chain uses TRBV29-1 and TRBJ1-4; tentatively, D is TRBD1 (6 bases). The CDR3 totals 14 residues. CDR1 and CDR2 from the germline V gene are SQVTM and ANQGSEA. The V end lost 7 bases, the J end lost 5 bases, and 17 bases lay between the germline ends. CDR3 sequence: CSALRDKSNEKLFF. Here the CDR3 DNA reads TGCAGCGCACTCCGGGACAAGTCGAATGAAAAACTGTTTTTT.

The J gene is TRBJ1-1, the V gene TRBV5-1; D call uncertain. Per the germline V gene, CDR1 is SGHRS and CDR2 is YFSETQ. The CDR3 is made up of 14 amino acids. Trimming took off 2 bases at V and 1 base at J, with 9 bases between the two ends. CDR3 nucleotide sequence: TGCGCCAGCAGCTTATCCCCTGCGAACACTGAAGCTTTCTTT. Its translation: CASSLSPANTEAFF.

The gene calls are TRBV18 and TRBJ2-7; 7 positions agree with TRBD1. The V gene end was trimmed by 3 bases and the J gene end by 0 bases; junction bases not matched to a gene: 5. Germline values: CDR1 KGHSH, CDR2 LQKENI. CDR3 length equals 15 residues. The CDR3 is CASSPDRVTSYEQYF. CDR3 sequence (DNA): TGTGCCAGCTCACCCGACAGGGTGACCTCCTACGAGCAGTACTTC.

DNA of the CDR3: TGTGCCAGCAGTACTCGGACGGAAAAACTGTTTTTT. Its translation is CASSTRTEKLFF. The V gene is TRBV6-5, the J gene TRBJ1-4; unclear D gene. The V end lost 5 bases, the J end lost 8 bases, and 9 bases lay between the germline ends. The CDR3 totals 12 residues. Germline V lookup: CDR1 MNHEY, CDR2 SVGAGI.

The chain is built from TRBV6-5 and TRBJ1-3; D is unclear. The CDR3 totals 16 residues. CDR1 and CDR2 from the germline V gene are MNHEY and SVGAGI. Deletions cut 0 bases from V and 0 bases from J, with 9 bases between. The CDR3 loop is CASSYSASHSGNTIYF. The CDR3 DNA reads as TGTGCCAGCAGTTACTCCGCCAGTCACTCTGGAAACACCATATATTTT.

This clone was detected only once. The chain recombines TRBV6-6 with TRBJ2-1; D gene uncertain. Germline V gene sequence: CDR1 MNHNY, CDR2 SVGAGI (reference sequence). This CDR3 comprises 13 residues. The V gene lost 0 bases and the J gene lost 7 bases, with 7 bases spanning the gap. As DNA, the CDR3 is TGTGCCAGCAGTTACTCAGAGGTAAATGAGCAGTTCTTC. As protein: CASSYSEVNEQFF.

This chain uses TRBV10-3 with TRBJ2-7; 12 nucleotides agree with TRBD2. This CDR3 is 15 amino acids long. Germline CDR1 ENHRY, CDR2 SYGVKD. With V trimmed by 10 bases and J by 2 bases, 9 bases remained unmatched. The CDR3, as DNA: TGTGCCACCCGAGCCACTAGCGGGGGGACCTACGAGCAGTACTTC. It specifies CATRATSGGTYEQYF.

The chain has TRBV19 and TRBJ2-3; D is uncertain. CDR1 is LNHDA, CDR2 SQIVND, per germline (reference sequence). The CDR3 covers 14 residues. V dropped 7 bases and J dropped 0 bases, with 11 bases sitting between them. DNA for the CDR3: TGTGCCAGTATCAGTTCCGACAGCACAGATACGCAGTATTTT. This codes for CASISSDSTDTQYF. The whole variable domain, filled in from reference TRBV19 and TRBJ2-3, reads DGGITQSPKYLFRKEGQNVTLSCEQNLNHDAMYWYRQDPGQGLRLIYYSQIVNDFQKGDIAEGYSVSREKKESFPLTVTSAQKNPTAFYLCASISSDSTDTQYFGPGTRLTVL.

V usage is TRBV11-3 and J usage is TRBJ2-7; D unresolved. The germline V gene encodes CDR1 SGHNT and CDR2 YENEEA. V was shortened by 3 bases and J by 6 bases, with 12 bases between the two germline ends. CDR3 length equals 13 residues. CDR3 nucleotides: TGTGCCAGCAGCTTCAACCCCGGCGGCGAGCAGTACTTC. This gives the protein CASSFNPGGEQYF.

This rearrangement joins TRBV9 to TRBJ2-7; no clear D. The germline V and J ends were trimmed by 4 bases and 3 bases, with 14 bases remaining between them. CDR1 is SGDLS and CDR2 is YYNGEE in the germline V gene. The length of the CDR3 is 14 residues. Here the CDR3 DNA reads TGTGCCAGCAGCCCCGGCCAGACCTTCTACGAGCAGTACTTC. It specifies CASSPGQTFYEQYF.

This sequence joins TRBV9 and TRBJ1-1, with D possibly being TRBD1 (6 bases). The CDR3 length is 15 residues. Germline CDR1 SGDLS, CDR2 YYNGEE. V dropped 4 bases and J dropped 3 bases, with 16 bases sitting between them. CDR3 bases: TGTGCCAGCAGCCCTACTCAGGGGCGGGACACTGAAGCTTTCTTT. The encoded protein is CASSPTQGRDTEAFF.

The rearrangement joins TRBV19 to TRBJ2-1; the match to TRBD2 covers 7 bases. From germline, CDR1 is LNHDA and CDR2 SQIVND (reference sequence). The CDR3 runs to 17 residues. The V and J ends lost 5 bases and 7 bases, in that order; junction bases with no gene match: 17. The CDR3 region has the DNA TGTGCCAGTAGTGGAGGGAGCGGACTAGGTGGCCGGAATGAGCAGTTCTTC. Encoded protein: CASSGGSGLGGRNEQFF.

This clone was seen a few times. The chain employs TRBV6-5 and TRBJ1-2, with D maybe TRBD1 (6 bases). Per the germline V gene, CDR1 is MNHEY and CDR2 is SVGAGI. Deletions cut 5 bases from V and 5 bases from J, with 12 bases between. This CDR3 is 13 amino acids long. The CDR3 region is CASSPDSKYGYTF. The CDR3 DNA is TGTGCCAGCAGTCCGGACAGTAAATATGGCTACACCTTC.

The rearrangement uses TRBV27 and TRBJ2-7, with 7 bases aligning to TRBD1. Germline V gene lookup returns CDR1 MNHEY and CDR2 SMNVEV (reference sequence). The CDR3 runs to 13 residues. Unmatched junction bases numbered 4, after V lost 4 bases and J lost 4 bases. The CDR3 reads CASSYRQGYEQYF. The CDR3 region has the DNA TGTGCCAGCAGTTACCGACAGGGTTACGAGCAGTACTTC.

CDR3 bases: TGTGCCAGCAGTTACTCTGGGGATGGTGAAAAACTGTTTTTT. It specifies CASSYSGDGEKLFF. This chain uses TRBV6-6 with TRBJ1-4; no firm D call. CDR3 length: 14 residues. Germline V lookup: CDR1 MNHNY, CDR2 SVGAGI (reference sequence). Trimming cost V 0 bases and J 7 bases, with 9 bases left between them.

The V gene is TRBV19, the J gene TRBJ2-1, with D perhaps TRBD1 or TRBD2 (6 bases each). The CDR3 has 16 residues. The germline V and J ends were trimmed by 6 bases and 1 base, with 16 bases remaining between them. The germline CDR1 and CDR2 sequences are LNHDA and SQIVND (reference sequence). The CDR3 nucleotides read TGTGCCAGTAGCGGCCGGGGGCTACCTTCCTACAATGAGCAGTTCTTC. Amino acids: CASSGRGLPSYNEQFF.

The CDR3 region is CASSPDRVEAFF. The CDR3 DNA follows: TGTGCCAGCTCACCTGACAGGGTTGAAGCTTTCTTT. The chain links TRBV18 to TRBJ1-1, with 7 bases that match TRBD1. V gave up 3 bases and J gave up 7 bases; unmatched junction bases: 2. The CDR3 covers 12 residues. Germline V gene data show CDR1 as KGHSH and CDR2 as LQKENI.

The chain is built from TRBV27 and TRBJ2-1; D possibly corresponds to TRBD2 (5 bases). Germline V CDR1 and CDR2: MNHEY, SMNVEV (reference sequence). Trimming pared 4 bases from V and 9 bases from J, leaving 10 bases between. The CDR3 is 12 amino acids. CDR3 nucleotide sequence: TGTGCCAGCAGTTCCACTAGGACTGAGCAGTTCTTC. This codes for CASSSTRTEQFF.

The chain combines TRBV7-2 with TRBJ2-2; D gene ambiguous. CDR1 SGHTA and CDR2 FQGNSA come from the germline V gene. V lost 5 bases and J lost 5, with 15 bases in between. CDR3 length: 15 residues. The CDR3 spells CASSLSTPGTGELFF. The DNA for the CDR3 is TGTGCCAGCAGCCTTAGTACACCTGGGACCGGGGAGCTGTTTTTT.

V is TRBV7-9 and J is TRBJ1-1, with a possible D match to TRBD1 (5 bases). The CDR3 is 15 residues long. V lost 5 bases, J lost 1 base, and 14 bases lay in between. Germline V gives CDR1 SEHNR, CDR2 FQNEAQ (reference sequence). CDR3 coding DNA: TGTGCCAGCAGCCGGAGGGACTCAAGGAACACTGAAGCTTTCTTT. Its translation: CASSRRDSRNTEAFF. Full variable domain (rest looked up from reference TRBV7-9 and TRBJ1-1): DTGVSQNPRHKITKRGQNVTFRCDPISEHNRLYWYRQTLGQGPEFLTYFQNEAQLEKSRLLSDRFSAERPKGSFSTLEIQRTEQGDSAMYLCASSRRDSRNTEAFFGQGTRLTVV.

This sequence joins TRBV5-1 and TRBJ1-1; tentatively, D is TRBD1 (6 bases). Deletions cut 0 bases from V and 4 bases from J, with 13 bases between. CDR1 is SGHRS and CDR2 is YFSETQ in the germline V gene. The CDR3 length is 15 residues. This chain's CDR3 is CASSLARGLGTEAFF. CDR3 coding DNA: TGCGCCAGCAGCTTGGCCCGGGGGCTGGGCACTGAAGCTTTCTTT. Drawing the rest from reference TRBV5-1 and TRBJ1-1, the complete variable domain is KAGVTQTPRYLIKTRGQQVTLSCSPISGHRSVSWYQQTPGQGLQFLFEYFSETQRNKGNFPGRFSGRQFSNSRSEMNVSTLELGDSALYLCASSLARGLGTEAFFGQGTRLTVV.

The chain combines TRBV11-2 with TRBJ2-7; 10 bases match TRBD1. CDR3 length: 13 amino acids. Trimming took 8 bases from V and 7 from J; bases not matched to a gene: 8. Germline CDR1 SGHAT, CDR2 FQNNGV. CDR3 nucleotides: TGTGCCAGCGGGGACAGGGGTATGAAGGAGCAGTACTTC. As protein: CASGDRGMKEQYF.

This chain uses TRBV7-6 with TRBJ1-1; D unresolved. CDR1 SGHVS and CDR2 FNYEAQ come from the germline V gene. Trimming removed 3 bases from V and 1 base from J, with 6 bases in between. The length of the CDR3 is 13 residues. The CDR3 protein is CASSLRRNTEAFF. CDR3 nucleotide sequence: TGTGCCAGCAGCTTGCGGCGGAACACTGAAGCTTTCTTT.